This is a list of T cell receptor beta chains from one sample in a study of cytomegalovirus exposure and HLA in healthy donors. Some clones are missing from TCRdb's copy, which holds only in-frame ones; the method was immunoSEQ multiplex PCR. Seen here are about 140,000 clones, approximately 84% observed once, and the top ten hold about 1.5%. Material: PBMCs. The receptors shown here come from a woman aged 25 to 45 in good health and CMV-seronegative. Both conserved end residues are part of each CDR3. The order of the fields is J gene, clone size, V gene, D gene, CDR3 DNA, CDR3 protein. The D gene is left open where the match is weak. Part of the rows lack a size; the others show once, few, many or a class for expanded clones.

>TRBJ1-3|once|TRBV29-1|-
TGCAGCGTTTTAAAAGACAGTCGCTCTGGAAACACCATATATTTT
CSVLKDSRSGNTIYF
>TRBJ2-5|-|TRBV30|TRBD1
TGTGCCTGGAGTGCGGACAGGGGTTGGGAGACCCAGTACTTC
CAWSADRGWETQYF
>TRBJ2-3|-|TRBV29-1|TRBD1
TGCAGCGTTGAGGGGGGACAGGGGGCAGATACGCAGTATTTT
CSVEGGQGADTQYF
>TRBJ1-6|-|TRBV18|TRBD1
TGTGCCAGCTCACTTGGGGACAGGGGTCGGTCACCCCTCCACTTT
CASSLGDRGRSPLHF
>TRBJ1-5|-|TRBV27|-
TGTGCCAGCAGTTTATCAGGGGAGGAGGTTAATCAGCCCCAGCATTTT
CASSLSGEEVNQPQHF
>TRBJ1-2|-|TRBV28|-
TGTGCCAGCAGTTTGGTCGGCTATGGCTACACCTTC
CASSLVGYGYTF
>TRBJ1-1|-|TRBV5-1|-
TGCGCCAGCAGCCCAGCGGGCGGGGGGTACACTGAAGCTTTCTTT
CASSPAGGGYTEAFF
>TRBJ2-7|-|TRBV11-2|-
TGTGCCAGCAGCTTTTCCAGGTCCTCCTACGAGCAGTACTTC
CASSFSRSSYEQYF
>TRBJ1-2|-|TRBV30|-
TGTGCCTGGAGTACTCGGGGGTTCGGCGGCTACACCTTC
CAWSTRGFGGYTF
>TRBJ1-6|-|TRBV9|-
TGTGCCAGCAGCGTAGAATATAGTAATTCACCCCTCCACTTT
CASSVEYSNSPLHF
>TRBJ2-5|-|TRBV11-3|TRBD2
TGTGCCAGCAGCTTCCATACCGGGACTACGGAGACCCAGTACTTC
CASSFHTGTTETQYF
>TRBJ2-5|-|TRBV15|-
TGTGCCACCAGCAGCTGGGCCGCCGGGGAGGAGACCCAGTACTTC
CATSSWAAGEETQYF
>TRBJ1-4|-|TRBV5-1|-
TGCGCCAGCAGCTTGTCGCCCCCGGGTCTTAATGAAAAACTGTTTTTT
CASSLSPPGLNEKLFF
>TRBJ2-1|-|TRBV7-9|-
TGTGCCAGCAGCTTGAGGCGTGAGGGAACTACGGACAATGAGCAGTTCTTC
CASSLRREGTTDNEQFF
>TRBJ1-2|-|TRBV7-9|-
TGTGCCAGCACTCAACACACCGGGGGCTACACCTTC
CASTQHTGGYTF
>TRBJ2-5|-|TRBV10-3|TRBD1
TGTGCCATCAGTGAGTCGATGGGACAGGGGGTTGGAGAGACCCAGTACTTC
CAISESMGQGVGETQYF
>TRBJ1-2|-|TRBV5-8|-
TGTGCCAGCAGCTTACCAGGGGACCGGAGCTATGGCTACACCTTC
CASSLPGDRSYGYTF
>TRBJ2-2|-|TRBV5-1|-
TGCGCCAGCAGTGAAGGGGGGAACACCGGGGAGCTGTTTTTT
CASSEGGNTGELFF
>TRBJ2-3|-|TRBV6-1|TRBD2
TGTGCCAGCAGTGTAACGGGACTACCTAGCACAGATACGCAGTATTTT
CASSVTGLPSTDTQYF
>TRBJ2-1|-|TRBV4-1|TRBD2
TGCGCCAGCAGCCAAGAGGAGCGGGGGGACAATGAGCAGTTCTTC
CASSQEERGDNEQFF
>TRBJ1-5|once|TRBV2|-
TGTGCCAGCAGCCTCGGACAGATTAATCAGCCCCAGCATTTT
CASSLGQINQPQHF
>TRBJ2-7|-|TRBV28|TRBD1
TGTGCCAGCAGGCCCCCCCCTGGACGGGACAGGGCCTACGAGCAGTACTTC
CASRPPPGRDRAYEQYF
>TRBJ1-2|-|TRBV30|-
TGTGCCTGGAGTGTAGGGCAGGGTCTATATGGCTACACCTTC
CAWSVGQGLYGYTF
>TRBJ1-2|-|TRBV7-3|TRBD1
TGTGCCAGCAGCCCACGACAGGGCCCTAACTATGGCTACACCTTC
CASSPRQGPNYGYTF
>TRBJ2-7|-|TRBV11-2|-
TGTGCCAGCAGCTTACCTGCCTACGAGCAGTACTTC
CASSLPAYEQYF
>TRBJ2-5|-|TRBV5-1|TRBD1
TGCGCCAGCAGCCCCTCAGGGGGCAGGGAGACCCAGTACTTC
CASSPSGGRETQYF
>TRBJ2-1|-|TRBV30|TRBD1
TGTGCCTGGAGTGTACAGGGGCAGACCAATGAGCAGTTCTTC
CAWSVQGQTNEQFF
>TRBJ2-1|few|TRBV2|-
TGTGCCAGCAGTGCCCAGCGGACCAATGAGCAGTTCTTC
CASSAQRTNEQFF
>TRBJ2-5|once|TRBV5-4|-
TGTGCCAGCAGCTTGGTCGGGACACAAGAGACCCAGTACTTC
CASSLVGTQETQYF
>TRBJ1-2|-|TRBV19|TRBD1
TGTGCCAGTAGTGTTGACAGGGGATCTAACTATGGCTACACCTTC
CASSVDRGSNYGYTF
>TRBJ2-3|-|TRBV5-4|-
TGTGCCAGCAGCTTGTGGCGGTCCGGCAATACGCAGTATTTT
CASSLWRSGNTQYF
>TRBJ2-2|-|TRBV5-1|-
TGCGCCAGCAGCTTGGGACAGGAATACACCGGGGAGCTGTTTTTT
CASSLGQEYTGELFF
>TRBJ1-1|-|TRBV19|TRBD1
TGTGCCACTATGGGCGCGGACAGGGGACCGAACACTGAAGCTTTCTTT
CATMGADRGPNTEAFF
>TRBJ2-7|-|TRBV18|-
TGTGCCAGCTCACTTCGGGGTCTCAATCACGGCGAGCAGTACTTC
CASSLRGLNHGEQYF
>TRBJ2-3|-|TRBV19|-
TGTGCCAGTAGTATAGATCGGACGCAGTATTTT
CASSIDRTQYF
>TRBJ2-7|-|TRBV28|TRBD2
TGTGCCAGCAGCCCGACCGGCGGGGGGTACGAGCAGTACTTC
CASSPTGGGYEQYF
>TRBJ2-5|-|TRBV4-3|TRBD1
TGCGCCAGCAGCCCGGGACAGCTACAAGAGACCCAGTACTTC
CASSPGQLQETQYF
>TRBJ2-5|-|TRBV7-2|TRBD1
TGTGCCAGCAGCTTAGTGTGGACAGGGGGCAGGGAGACCCAGTACTTC
CASSLVWTGGRETQYF
>TRBJ2-1|-|TRBV29-1|-
TGCAGCGTCCATCGCTCTGGGCAGGCCTACAATGAGCAGTTCTTC
CSVHRSGQAYNEQFF
>TRBJ2-2|-|TRBV5-4|-
TGTGCCAGCAGCGGCAGGGGCTCCGGGGAGCTGTTTTTT
CASSGRGSGELFF
>TRBJ2-5|-|TRBV30|-
TGTGCCTGGAGTGACGAAATATCAGGGTCGATGGAGACCCAGTACTTC
CAWSDEISGSMETQYF
>TRBJ2-7|-|TRBV27|-
TGTGCCAGCAGGCGGGGGCCCTACGAGCAGTACTTC
CASRRGPYEQYF
>TRBJ1-1|-|TRBV4-1|-
TGCGCCAGCAGCCAGAACTCCGGCACTGAAGCTTTCTTT
CASSQNSGTEAFF
>TRBJ1-3|-|TRBV5-6|-
TGTGCCAGCAGCTGGGCGACCGGGACAACTGGAAACACCATATATTTT
CASSWATGTTGNTIYF
>TRBJ1-3|-|TRBV7-7|TRBD1
TGTGCTAGCAGCTTAGGAGCCCCGGGACAGACCTCTGGAAACACCATATATTTT
CASSLGAPGQTSGNTIYF
>TRBJ1-1|few|TRBV2|TRBD1
TGTGCCAGCATGGGACAGGTACACACTGAAGCTTTCTTT
CASMGQVHTEAFF